A single sample is the source of the 23 T cell receptor beta chains below, sequenced in a study of PD-1 blockade in mismatch repair-deficient tumors. Here immunoSEQ multiplex PCR was the method, and the copy in TCRdb shows in-frame clones only, minus some. Counted here are some 130,000 clones, about nine tenths occurring once; the ten biggest clones make up around 11%. The specimen comprised peripheral blood, sampled approximately 73 weeks after starting pembrolizumab. The receptors derive from an adult with mismatch repair-deficient cancer.

This clone was found a few times. The chain is built from TRBV2 and TRBJ2-7; tentatively, D is TRBD1 (5 bases). From germline, CDR1 is SNHLY and CDR2 FYNNEI. The V gene lost 6 bases and the J gene lost 5 bases, with 14 bases spanning the gap. The CDR3 contains 13 residues. CDR3 nucleotides: TGTGCCAGCAGGACAACCAGGGTAGACGAGCAGTACTTC. Protein: CASRTTRVDEQYF.

Worth noting for this clone: Its ends do not fully match the called genes, so a read error is possible. The chain is built from TRBV30 and TRBJ2-7, with 8 bases aligning to TRBD1. The V gene's germline CDR1 is GTSNPN and CDR2 SVGIG (reference sequence). This CDR3 contains 12 residues. The CDR3 DNA reads as TGTGCCTCAAATGACAGGGGTGCGGACTATGCCTTC. Protein product: CASNDRGADYAF.

J is TRBJ2-3 and V is TRBV11-1; 8 bases match TRBD2. V shed 3 bases, J shed 3 bases, and the junction held 8 bases outside the gene matches. The germline V gene has CDR1 SGHAT and CDR2 FQDESV (reference sequence). The CDR3 length is 16 residues. CDR3 DNA sequence: TGTGCCAGCAGCTTTTTTGGCGGGAGGAGGACAGATACGCAGTATTTT. Residues: CASSFFGGRRTDTQYF. The complete variable domain, with remaining parts taken from reference TRBV11-1 and TRBJ2-3, reads EAEVAQSPRYKITEKSQAVAFWCDPISGHATLYWYRQILGQGPELLVQFQDESVVDDSQLPKDRFSAERLKGVDSTLKIQPAELGDSAMYLCASSFFGGRRTDTQYFGPGTRLTVL.

The rearrangement links TRBV27 to TRBJ2-7; D might be TRBD2 (6 bases). This CDR3 region has 15 residues. Germline assignment: CDR1 MNHEY and CDR2 SMNVEV (reference sequence). V lost 3 bases and J lost 2, with 14 bases in between. This chain's CDR3 is CASSLTPGVAYEQYF. The CDR3 DNA reads TGTGCCAGCAGTTTGACCCCGGGGGTTGCCTACGAGCAGTACTTC.

V is TRBV19 and J is TRBJ1-1; 8 bases match TRBD1. V gave up 10 bases and J gave up 3 bases; unmatched junction bases: 13. The CDR3 runs 15 residues. Looked up from germline, CDR1 is LNHDA and CDR2 is SQIVND (reference sequence). In DNA form, the CDR3 reads TGTGCCACCCGGGCGGGGACAGGTAGGGACACTGAAGCTTTCTTT. Translation: CATRAGTGRDTEAFF. Drawing the rest from reference TRBV19 and TRBJ1-1, the complete variable domain is DGGITQSPKYLFRKEGQNVTLSCEQNLNHDAMYWYRQDPGQGLRLIYYSQIVNDFQKGDIAEGYSVSREKKESFPLTVTSAQKNPTAFYLCATRAGTGRDTEAFFGQGTRLTVV.

J is TRBJ1-2 and V is TRBV18; no firm D call. The CDR3 totals 16 residues. The germline V and J ends were trimmed by 0 bases and 0 bases, with 11 bases remaining between them. Germline V gives CDR1 KGHSH, CDR2 LQKENI. In DNA form, the CDR3 reads TGTGCCAGCTCACCACCGGTCGGAACAACTAACTATGGCTACACCTTC. This gives the protein CASSPPVGTTNYGYTF. Filled out from reference TRBV18 and TRBJ1-2, the complete variable domain reads NAGVMQNPRHLVRRRGQEARLRCSPMKGHSHVYWYRQLPEEGLKFMVYLQKENIIDESGMPKERFSAEFPKEGPSILRIQQVVRGDSAAYFCASSPPVGTTNYGYTFGSGTRLTVV.

The J gene is TRBJ2-1, the V gene TRBV27, with 10 positions matching TRBD2. V lost 4 bases and J lost 0; bases outside the gene matches: 3. This CDR3 has 16 amino acids. Per germline, CDR1 MNHEY and CDR2 SMNVEV (reference sequence). The CDR3 region has the DNA TGTGCCAGCAGTTCCAGCGGGAGGGTCTCCTACAATGAGCAGTTCTTC. It specifies CASSSSGRVSYNEQFF.

The chain employs TRBV5-1 and TRBJ2-3; TRBD2 agrees at 9 bases. V shed 4 bases, J shed 2 bases, and the junction held 8 bases outside the gene matches. The CDR3 has 16 residues. Looked up from germline, CDR1 is SGHRS and CDR2 is YFSETQ. The CDR3 loop is CASSGSGTSITDTQYF. The CDR3 DNA follows: TGCGCCAGCAGCGGCTCCGGGACTAGCATCACAGATACGCAGTATTTT.

This chain connects TRBV23-1 to TRBJ1-1; possibly TRBD1 for D (5 bases). TRBV23-1 is an ORF; its function is uncertain. The CDR3 totals 16 residues. Trimming shortened V by 4 bases and J by 1 base, and 16 bases separated the two germline ends. CDR3 amino acids: CASSRGGRGGNTEAFF. For the CDR3, the DNA is TGCGCCAGCAGTCGCGGCGGCCGGGGGGGGAACACTGAAGCTTTCTTT.

This chain links TRBV7-2 with TRBJ2-7; 13 bases align to TRBD2. The CDR3 sequence is 18 residues long. The J segment lost 6 bases and the V segment lost 3 bases, leaving 14 bases of the junction unmatched. Germline loops: CDR1 SGHTA, CDR2 FQGNSA. Here the CDR3 DNA reads TGTGCCAGCAGCTTCGCTGGACTAGCGGGAGTAGTCCTCGTCGAGCAGTACTTC. Translation: CASSFAGLAGVVLVEQYF.

J is TRBJ2-3 and V is TRBV29-1; D unclear. Germline values: CDR1 SQVTM, CDR2 ANQGSEA. The CDR3 runs 14 residues. Trimming stripped 5 bases from V and 3 bases from J, with 15 bases between. Here the CDR3 reads CSVNRQARTDTQYF. The CDR3 DNA reads as TGCAGCGTTAACCGCCAGGCCAGGACAGATACGCAGTATTTT.

This clone was detected only a few times. The J gene is TRBJ1-1, the V gene TRBV5-1, with unresolved D. The germline V gene has CDR1 SGHRS and CDR2 YFSETQ. The CDR3 runs to 13 residues. Trimming stripped 0 bases from V and 0 bases from J, with 3 bases between. The CDR3 here is CASSLGVNTEAFF. The CDR3 nucleotides read TGCGCCAGCAGCTTGGGAGTGAACACTGAAGCTTTCTTT.

The chain carries TRBV7-9 and TRBJ1-1, with a tentative D call TRBD1 (6 bases). Germline CDR1 SEHNR, CDR2 FQNEAQ (reference sequence). This CDR3 has 16 residues. Deletions cut 5 bases from V and 4 bases from J, with 20 bases between. CDR3 amino acids: CASSATGNGGSTEAFF. DNA of the CDR3: TGTGCCAGCAGCGCTACAGGGAATGGGGGTTCCACTGAAGCTTTCTTT.

The chain joins TRBV29-1 to TRBJ2-5; TRBD1 matches at 7 bases. This CDR3 has 12 amino acids. The germline gives CDR1 SQVTM, CDR2 ANQGSEA. The ends lost 6 bases at V and 2 bases at J; junction bases unmatched: 3. DNA of the CDR3: TGCAGCGTCGTGGGACAGCAAGAGACCCAGTACTTC. This codes for CSVVGQQETQYF.

J is TRBJ2-6 and V is TRBV27; possibly TRBD1 for D (6 bases). The CDR3 is made up of 15 amino acids. Germline lookup yields CDR1 MNHEY and CDR2 SMNVEV (reference sequence). Trimming took off 7 bases at V and 1 base at J, with 11 bases between the two ends. CDR3 nucleotide sequence: TGTGCCAGCAAAAACAGGGCATCTGGGGCCAACGTCCTGACTTTC. Translating gives CASKNRASGANVLTF.

This clone was seen a few times. This sequence joins TRBV7-9 and TRBJ2-7, with 9 bases fitting TRBD2. The length of the CDR3 is 16 residues. CDR1 SEHNR and CDR2 FQNEAQ come from the germline V gene (reference sequence). Losses at the gene ends were 1 base for V and 3 bases for J; bases not matched to a gene: 7. The DNA for the CDR3 is TGTGCCAGCAGCTTAGGACCGACTAGCGGAAGCTACGAGCAGTACTTC. Protein product: CASSLGPTSGSYEQYF.

The V gene is TRBV4-1, the J gene TRBJ2-2; no clear D gene. The CDR3 has 13 amino acids. Germline lookup yields CDR1 MGHRA and CDR2 YSYEKL. V lost 5 bases and J lost 8, with 12 bases in between. CDR3 amino acids: CASSFPPRGELFF. CDR3 sequence (DNA): TGCGCCAGCAGCTTCCCCCCCAGGGGGGAGCTGTTTTTT.

The chain is built from TRBV6-6 and TRBJ1-3; D unclear. CDR1 MNHNY and CDR2 SVGAGI come from the germline V gene (reference sequence). The CDR3 extends over 15 amino acids. V shed 0 bases and J shed 2 bases, with 8 bases lying between them. This CDR3 reads CASSYSLGTGNTIYF. CDR3 in DNA: TGTGCCAGCAGTTACTCTTTAGGGACTGGAAACACCATATATTTT.

The chain has TRBV19 and TRBJ2-7; 7 positions match TRBD2. The V and J ends lost 1 base and 2 bases, in that order; junction bases with no gene match: 2. The germline V gene encodes CDR1 LNHDA and CDR2 SQIVND (reference sequence). The CDR3 totals 14 residues. The CDR3 nucleotides are TGTGCCAGTAGTATAGGGCTAGCGGCCTACGAGCAGTACTTC. Its translation is CASSIGLAAYEQYF. Based on the CDR3 plus reference TRBV19 and TRBJ2-7, the full variable domain is DGGITQSPKYLFRKEGQNVTLSCEQNLNHDAMYWYRQDPGQGLRLIYYSQIVNDFQKGDIAEGYSVSREKKESFPLTVTSAQKNPTAFYLCASSIGLAAYEQYFGPGTRLTVT.

The DNA of the CDR3 is TGCGCCAGCAGCTTGAATGGCGGGAGCTACGAGCAGTACTTC. This translates into CASSLNGGSYEQYF. This sequence joins TRBV5-1 and TRBJ2-7, with TRBD2 matching 7 bases. The V gene's germline CDR1 is SGHRS and CDR2 YFSETQ. After removal of 1 base from V and 3 bases from J, the junction contained 4 bases not matched to a gene. The CDR3 runs to 14 residues.

The chain employs TRBV29-1 and TRBJ1-2; D not resolved. Germline CDR1 is SQVTM and CDR2 is ANQGSEA. The CDR3 consists of 9 residues. V lost 4 bases and J lost 8, with 5 bases in between. CDR3: CSVGPGYTF. CDR3 bases: TGCAGCGTTGGGCCCGGCTACACCTTC.

The V and J genes are TRBV28 and TRBJ2-4, with D possibly called TRBD1 or TRBD2 (6 bases each). V lost 1 base and J 2 bases, leaving 12 bases between the germline ends. The CDR3 extends over 16 amino acids. Germline lookup yields CDR1 MDHEN and CDR2 SYDVKM. This CDR3 reads CASSLYRGAPKNIQYF. The CDR3 DNA reads as TGTGCCAGCAGTTTATATAGGGGGGCTCCCAAAAACATTCAGTACTTC.

This clone was found once. The chain is built from TRBV7-2 and TRBJ2-7, with D possibly matching TRBD1 (6 bases). The CDR3 consists of 15 residues. CDR1 and CDR2 from the germline V gene are SGHTA and FQGNSA. Trimming took off 1 base at V and 3 bases at J, with 13 bases between the two ends. For the CDR3, the DNA is TGTGCCAGCAGCTTAGATAAGGGACACTTCTACGAGCAGTACTTC. Amino acids: CASSLDKGHFYEQYF.